The 3 T cell receptor beta chains below come from one sample, sequenced in a study of regulatory T cells in long-lasting Graves disease. Arm-PCR with iRepertoire HTBI primers amplified the CDR3 regions for these TCR beta libraries. TCRdb analysed the multiplex PCR reads with MiXCR anew, one entry per CDR3 protein. This sample has approximately 230,000 distinct CDR3 sequences, with 18% found just once. The time point was: newly diagnosed GD, antithyroid drugs for less than 3 months. Preparation of the TCR library used RNA extracted from PBMCs. Sequencing was performed on peripheral blood mononuclear cells (PBMCs), taken at new diagnosis, from a patient treated with antithyroid drugs. These receptors were obtained from a female donor with Graves disease.

This clonotype was found once. The chain joins TRBV12-3 or TRBV12-4 to TRBJ2-1; a possible D gene is TRBD1 (5 bases). V lost 3 bases and J 4 bases, leaving 16 bases between the germline ends. This CDR3 has 16 amino acids. The CDR3 loop reads CASSFSRAGSYNEQFF. CDR3 bases: TGTGCCAGCAGTTTTAGTAGGGCAGGGTCATACAATGAGCAGTTCTTC.

This clonotype was found a few times. CDR3 DNA sequence: TGTGCCAGCAGCGTAGTAGCCGAAACCGGGGAGCTGTTTTTT. Translated, it gives CASSVVAETGELFF. The rearrangement joins TRBV9 to TRBJ2-2; no definite D call. Per germline, CDR1 SGDLS and CDR2 YYNGEE. The CDR3 has 14 amino acids. V gave up 0 bases and J gave up 5 bases, with 8 bases separating them.

This clonotype was recorded at least ten times. V usage is TRBV27 and J usage is TRBJ1-6; D unclear. The CDR3 is made up of 12 amino acids. Trimming stripped 6 bases from V and 4 bases from J, with 4 bases between. Germline values: CDR1 MNHEY, CDR2 SMNVEV (reference sequence). The CDR3 DNA reads as TGTGCCAGCAGACAGTATAATTCACCCCTCCACTTT. Translating it yields CASRQYNSPLHF.